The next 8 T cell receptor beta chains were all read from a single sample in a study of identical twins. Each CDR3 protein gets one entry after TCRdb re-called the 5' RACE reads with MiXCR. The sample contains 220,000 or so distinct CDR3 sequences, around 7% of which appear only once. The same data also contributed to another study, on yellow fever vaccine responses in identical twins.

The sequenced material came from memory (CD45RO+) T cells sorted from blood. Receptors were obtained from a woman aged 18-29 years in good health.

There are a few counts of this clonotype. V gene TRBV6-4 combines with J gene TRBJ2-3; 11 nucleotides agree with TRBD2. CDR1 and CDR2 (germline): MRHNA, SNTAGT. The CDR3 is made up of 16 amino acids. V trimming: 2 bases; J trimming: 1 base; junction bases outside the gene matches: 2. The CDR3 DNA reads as TGTGCCAGCAGTGACCATAGCGGGGGGGGCACAGATACGCAGTATTTT. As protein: CASSDHSGGGTDTQYF.

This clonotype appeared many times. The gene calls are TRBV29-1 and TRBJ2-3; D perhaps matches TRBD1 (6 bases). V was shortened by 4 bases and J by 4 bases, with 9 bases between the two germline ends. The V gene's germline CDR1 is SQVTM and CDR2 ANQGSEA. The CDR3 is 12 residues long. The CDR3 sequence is CSVVQGPDTQYF. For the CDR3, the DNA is TGCAGCGTTGTACAGGGCCCAGATACGCAGTATTTT.

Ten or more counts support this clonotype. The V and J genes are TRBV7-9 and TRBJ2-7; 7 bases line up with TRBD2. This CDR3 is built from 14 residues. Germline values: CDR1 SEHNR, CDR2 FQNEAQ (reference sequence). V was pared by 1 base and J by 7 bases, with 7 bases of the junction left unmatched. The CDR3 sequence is CASSLDGGSSEQYF. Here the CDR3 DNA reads TGTGCCAGCAGCTTAGACGGGGGGTCTTCGGAGCAGTACTTC.

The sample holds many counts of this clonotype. This CDR3 is CSVEDPRTAGELFF. CDR3 nucleotide sequence: TGCAGCGTTGAAGATCCCCGGACAGCAGGGGAGCTGTTTTTT. The chain combines TRBV29-1 with TRBJ2-2, with a weak D call TRBD1 (6 bases). The ends were cut back, 0 bases at V and 8 bases at J, with 13 bases in the middle. Per germline, CDR1 SQVTM and CDR2 ANQGSEA. CDR3 length equals 14 residues.

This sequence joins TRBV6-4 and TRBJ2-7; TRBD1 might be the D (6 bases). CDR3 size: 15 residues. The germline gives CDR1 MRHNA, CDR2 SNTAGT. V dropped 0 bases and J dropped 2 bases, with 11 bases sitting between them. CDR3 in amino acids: CASSDSSRGPYEQYF. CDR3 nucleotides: TGTGCCAGCAGTGACTCGTCCAGGGGACCCTACGAGCAGTACTTC.

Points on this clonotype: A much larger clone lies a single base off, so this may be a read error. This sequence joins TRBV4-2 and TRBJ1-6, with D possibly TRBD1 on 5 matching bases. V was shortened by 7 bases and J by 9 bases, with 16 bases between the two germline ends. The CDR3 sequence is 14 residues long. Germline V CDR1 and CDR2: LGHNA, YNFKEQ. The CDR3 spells CASNRDRDGSPLHF. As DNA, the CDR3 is TGTGCCAGCAACCGAGATCGGGACGGTTCACCCCTCCACTTT.

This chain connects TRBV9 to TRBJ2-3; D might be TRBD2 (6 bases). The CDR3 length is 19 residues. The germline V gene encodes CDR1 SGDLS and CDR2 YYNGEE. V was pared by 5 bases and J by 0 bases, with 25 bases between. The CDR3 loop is CASSETTYAGSSSTDTQYF. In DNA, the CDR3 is TGTGCCAGCAGTGAAACCACCTACGCCGGGAGCTCTAGCACAGATACGCAGTATTTT.

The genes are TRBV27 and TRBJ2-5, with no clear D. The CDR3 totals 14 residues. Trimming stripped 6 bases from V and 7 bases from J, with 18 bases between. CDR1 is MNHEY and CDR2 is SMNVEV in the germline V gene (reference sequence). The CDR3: CASSSETPEGTQYF. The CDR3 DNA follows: TGTGCCAGCAGCTCAGAGACTCCAGAAGGGACCCAGTACTTC.